These T cell receptor beta chains were read from a single sample in a study of early T cells in non-severe SARS-CoV-2 infection. From the 5' RACE reads, TCRdb called clonotypes with MiXCR, one entry per CDR3 protein. Counted here are some 120,000 distinct CDR3 sequences, more than 12% occurring once; the ten biggest clones make up about a fifth. The specimen sequenced was whole blood. Every receptor here comes from an adult who was a healthcare worker with PCR-confirmed SARS-CoV-2 infection or an uninfected control (not recorded which). Both conserved end residues are part of each CDR3. D genes are given only for firm matches. Clone size is shown for a subset of rows, as once, few, many or a class of expanded clone.

d_gene,abundance,j_gene,v_gene,CDR3aa,CDR3nt
.,.,TRBJ1-1,TRBV29-1,CSVATATEAFF,TGCAGCGTGGCTACAGCTACTGAAGCTTTCTTT
TRBD1,many,TRBJ1-2,TRBV19,CASSMRTGNYGYTF,TGTGCCAGTAGTATGAGGACAGGAAACTATGGCTACACCTTC
.,.,TRBJ2-5,TRBV19,CASSIWPLRGPVTQYF,TGTGCCAGTAGTATTTGGCCTCTGAGAGGCCCGGTGACCCAGTACTTC
.,.,TRBJ2-5,TRBV3-1,CASSQKDEETQYF,TGTGCCAGCAGCCAGAAGGACGAAGAGACCCAGTACTTC
TRBD1,few,TRBJ1-5,TRBV4-1,CASSHTGQGSNQPQHF,TGCGCCAGCAGCCATACCGGACAGGGTAGCAATCAGCCCCAGCATTTT
.,.,TRBJ1-6,TRBV6-5,CASTRTVNSPLHF,TGTGCCAGCACGAGGACAGTCAATTCACCCCTCCACTTT
.,.,TRBJ2-1,TRBV3-1,CASSQGVNNEQFF,TGTGCCAGCAGCCAAGGTGTGAACAATGAGCAGTTCTTC
.,.,TRBJ2-2,TRBV5-4,CASSLVSNTGELFF,TGTGCCAGCAGCTTGGTATCGAACACCGGGGAGCTGTTTTTT
.,few,TRBJ2-1,TRBV29-1,CSVEWGTEQFF,TGCAGCGTTGAATGGGGTACTGAGCAGTTCTTC
TRBD1,few,TRBJ1-4,TRBV10-3,CAIRAGTGDEKLFF,TGTGCCATCAGAGCCGGGACAGGGGATGAAAAACTGTTTTTT
TRBD1,.,TRBJ1-6,TRBV10-3,CAINAGGDSPLHF,TGTGCCATCAATGCAGGGGGCGATTCACCCCTCCACTTT
.,few,TRBJ1-2,TRBV27,CASRRGASDGYTF,TGTGCCTCACGGCGGGGGGCGAGCGATGGCTACACCTTC
.,.,TRBJ2-2,TRBV6-4,CASSEAPYTGELFF,TGTGCCAGCAGTGAGGCACCGTACACCGGGGAGCTGTTTTTT
.,few,TRBJ2-6,TRBV29-1,CSVHSVSSGANVLTF,TGCAGCGTCCACAGTGTCTCCTCTGGGGCCAACGTCCTGACTTTC
TRBD1,few,TRBJ1-2,TRBV20-1,CSARLTGGDGYGYTF,TGCAGTGCTAGGTTGACAGGGGGCGATGGCTATGGCTACACCTTC
.,few,TRBJ1-6,TRBV7-9,CASSLEGGRVSPLHF,TGTGCCAGCAGCTTAGAGGGGGGAAGGGTTTCACCCCTCCACTTT
.,.,TRBJ2-5,TRBV2,CASSMLGNIETQYF,TGTGCCAGCAGTATGCTCGGTAACATAGAGACCCAGTACTTC
TRBD2,.,TRBJ2-3,TRBV6-1,CASSPGLAGGYTDTQYF,TGTGCCAGCAGCCCAGGACTAGCGGGGGGCTACACAGATACGCAGTATTTT
TRBD1,few,TRBJ1-5,TRBV10-3,CAISERQGGNQPQHF,TGTGCCATCAGTGAGAGACAGGGCGGCAATCAGCCCCAGCATTTT
.,few,TRBJ2-3,TRBV4-1,CASSQLQGRTDTQYF,TGCGCCAGCAGCCAATTACAGGGCCGTACAGATACGCAGTATTTT
.,.,TRBJ1-1,TRBV4-1,CASSQGWQVGVEAFF,TGCGCCAGCAGCCAAGGATGGCAGGTCGGAGTCGAAGCTTTCTTT
.,few,TRBJ2-2,TRBV24-1,CATSDQDRNTGELFF,TGTGCCACCAGTGACCAGGACAGGAACACCGGGGAGCTGTTTTTT
.,.,TRBJ2-7,TRBV14,CASSQRGSGHEQYF,TGTGCCAGCAGCCAGAGGGGATCAGGGCACGAGCAGTACTTC
.,.,TRBJ1-6,TRBV6-1,CASSESNGTPLPF,TGTGCCAGCAGTGAGAGTAACGGTACACCCCTCCCTTTT
TRBD1,many,TRBJ1-2,TRBV29-1,CSVERTGGGYTF,TGCAGCGTTGAAAGGACAGGGGGCGGCTACACCTTC
.,few,TRBJ1-3,TRBV12-3/TRBV12-4,CASSLGQRRNTIYF,TGTGCCAGCAGTTTAGGACAGCGGAGAAACACCATATATTTT
TRBD1,.,TRBJ1-6,TRBV4-1,CASSQRTGNNSPLHF,TGCGCCAGCAGCCAGAGGACAGGAAACAATTCACCCCTCCACTTT
TRBD2,once,TRBJ2-1,TRBV7-8,CASSLGGGPSYNEQFF,TGTGCCAGCAGCTTAGGCGGGGGACCTTCCTACAATGAGCAGTTCTTC
.,few,TRBJ1-1,TRBV20-1,CSAAEYTEAFF,TGCAGTGCCGCTGAATACACTGAAGCTTTCTTT
TRBD1,.,TRBJ1-1,TRBV5-1,CASSLAGQGVLSAFF,TGCGCCAGCAGCTTGGCGGGACAGGGGGTTCTCTCGGCTTTCTTT
.,few,TRBJ1-3,TRBV5-4,CASSLGPDSGNTIYF,TGTGCCAGCAGCCTGGGACCGGACTCTGGAAACACCATATATTTT
TRBD1,many,TRBJ1-1,TRBV4-1,CASSQVTRGLMNTEAFF,TGCGCCAGCAGCCAAGTTACCAGGGGGCTCATGAACACTGAAGCTTTCTTT
.,many,TRBJ2-1,TRBV2,CASAEGYNEQFF,TGTGCCAGCGCCGAGGGTTACAATGAGCAGTTCTTC
TRBD1,.,TRBJ1-1,TRBV14,CASSQGRTGEAFF,TGTGCCAGCAGCCAAGGCCGGACAGGTGAAGCTTTCTTT
.,few,TRBJ2-1,TRBV24-1,CATSEAGTGPVNEQFF,TGTGCCACCAGTGAGGCCGGGACTGGTCCGGTCAATGAGCAGTTCTTC
.,.,TRBJ1-5,TRBV6-1,CASSAQGYQPQHF,TGTGCCAGCAGTGCGCAGGGTTATCAGCCCCAGCATTTT
TRBD1,few,TRBJ1-2,TRBV7-2,CASSPETGFRGYTF,TGTGCCAGCAGCCCTGAGACAGGGTTCAGAGGCTACACCTTC
.,many,TRBJ2-1,TRBV4-1,CASSGYNEQFF,TGCGCCAGCAGTGGGTACAATGAGCAGTTCTTC
TRBD2,.,TRBJ2-2,TRBV11-2,CASSLGLAGYTGELFF,TGTGCCAGCAGCTTAGGACTAGCGGGCTACACCGGGGAGCTGTTTTTT
TRBD2,.,TRBJ2-5,TRBV10-3,CAISETGTSLPQYF,TGTGCCATCAGTGAAACCGGGACTAGCCTTCCCCAGTACTTC
.,.,TRBJ2-5,TRBV6-1,CASSEDSLETQYF,TGTGCCAGCAGCGAGGACAGTTTAGAGACCCAGTACTTC
.,few,TRBJ1-1,TRBV3-1,CASSQPAARSYREAFF,TGTGCCAGCAGTCAACCCGCTGCGAGGTCTTATCGTGAAGCTTTCTTT
TRBD2,.,TRBJ2-1,TRBV2,CASTPPPAGPFNEQFF,TGTGCCAGCACTCCACCCCCAGCGGGGCCCTTTAATGAGCAGTTCTTC
TRBD1,once,TRBJ2-1,TRBV23-1,CASSQSAGTDLSYNEQFF,TGCGCCAGCAGTCAATCGGCTGGGACAGACCTCTCCTACAATGAGCAGTTCTTC
.,few,TRBJ1-3,TRBV3-1,CASTLSGNTIYF,TGTGCCAGCACTTTGTCTGGAAACACCATATATTTT
.,many,TRBJ2-7,TRBV20-1,CSAPNRGDSYEQYF,TGCAGTGCCCCCAACCGGGGAGACTCCTACGAGCAGTACTTC
.,few,TRBJ2-2,TRBV20-1,CSARGSTGELFF,TGCAGTGCTAGAGGGAGCACCGGGGAGCTGTTTTTT
TRBD1,.,TRBJ1-2,TRBV6-1,CASSLPGQGRNPGYTF,TGTGCCAGCAGCCTGCCGGGACAGGGACGGAATCCTGGCTACACCTTC
TRBD2,.,TRBJ2-1,TRBV5-4,CASSPGGYGNEQFF,TGTGCCAGCAGCCCCGGGGGGTATGGGAATGAGCAGTTCTTC